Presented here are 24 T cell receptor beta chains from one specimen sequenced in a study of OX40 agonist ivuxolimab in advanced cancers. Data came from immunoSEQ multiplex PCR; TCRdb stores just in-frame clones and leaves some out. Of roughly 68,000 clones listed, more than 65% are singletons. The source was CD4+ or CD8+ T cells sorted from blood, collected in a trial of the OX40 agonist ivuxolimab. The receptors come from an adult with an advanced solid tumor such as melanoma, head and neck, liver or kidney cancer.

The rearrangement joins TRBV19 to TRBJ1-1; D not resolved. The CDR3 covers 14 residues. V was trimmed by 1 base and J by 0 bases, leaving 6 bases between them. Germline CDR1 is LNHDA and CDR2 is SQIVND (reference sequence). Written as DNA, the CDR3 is TGTGCCAGTAGTATAGGTGAGGTGAACACTGAAGCTTTCTTT. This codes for CASSIGEVNTEAFF.

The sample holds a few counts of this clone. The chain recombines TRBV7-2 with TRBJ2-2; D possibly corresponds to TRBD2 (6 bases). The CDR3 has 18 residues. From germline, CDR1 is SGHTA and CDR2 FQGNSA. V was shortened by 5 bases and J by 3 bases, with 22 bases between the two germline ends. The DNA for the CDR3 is TGTGCCAGCAGCGGACACAGTGGGAGGATACTCGACACCGGGGAGCTGTTTTTT. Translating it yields CASSGHSGRILDTGELFF.

The CDR3 DNA follows: TGTGCCAGCAGCTTAGGGTTCTTGACAGGGGGCTTCGACGAGCAGTACTTC. Amino acids: CASSLGFLTGGFDEQYF. The V call is TRBV7-8, the J call TRBJ2-7, with 10 bases that match TRBD1. The CDR3 consists of 17 residues. The V gene end was trimmed by 1 base and the J gene end by 5 bases; junction bases not matched to a gene: 11. Germline loops: CDR1 SGHVS, CDR2 FQNEAQ.

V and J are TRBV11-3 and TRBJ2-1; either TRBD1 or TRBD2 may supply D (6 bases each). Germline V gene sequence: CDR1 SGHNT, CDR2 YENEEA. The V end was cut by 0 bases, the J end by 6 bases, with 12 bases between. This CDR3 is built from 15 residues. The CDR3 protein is CASSLDGGLANEQFF. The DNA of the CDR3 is TGTGCCAGCAGCTTAGACGGGGGCCTTGCCAATGAGCAGTTCTTC.

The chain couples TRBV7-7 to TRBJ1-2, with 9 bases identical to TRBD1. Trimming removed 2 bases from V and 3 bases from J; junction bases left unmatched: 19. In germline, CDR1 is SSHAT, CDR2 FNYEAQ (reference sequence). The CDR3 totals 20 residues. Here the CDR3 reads CASSLNATGGVGLEDYGYTF. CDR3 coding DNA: TGTGCCAGCAGCTTAAACGCTACAGGGGGCGTTGGATTGGAGGACTATGGCTACACCTTC.

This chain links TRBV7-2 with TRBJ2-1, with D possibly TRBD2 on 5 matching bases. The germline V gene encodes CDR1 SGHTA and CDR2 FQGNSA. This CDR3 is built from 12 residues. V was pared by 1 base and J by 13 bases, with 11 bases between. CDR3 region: CASSLELREQFF. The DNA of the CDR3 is TGTGCCAGCAGCTTAGAGTTACGGGAACAGTTCTTC.

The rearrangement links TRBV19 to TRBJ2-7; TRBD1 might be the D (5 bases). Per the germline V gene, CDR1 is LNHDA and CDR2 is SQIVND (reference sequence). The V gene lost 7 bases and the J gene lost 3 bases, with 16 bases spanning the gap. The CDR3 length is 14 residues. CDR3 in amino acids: CASNKRSRDYEQYF. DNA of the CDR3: TGTGCCAGTAATAAGAGGTCCAGGGACTACGAGCAGTACTTC.

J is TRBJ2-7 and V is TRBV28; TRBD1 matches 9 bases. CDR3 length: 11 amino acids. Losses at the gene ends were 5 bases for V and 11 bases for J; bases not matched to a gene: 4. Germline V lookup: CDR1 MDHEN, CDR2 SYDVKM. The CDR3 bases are TGTGCCAGCAGTGACCGGGACAGGGAGTACTTC. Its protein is CASSDRDREYF. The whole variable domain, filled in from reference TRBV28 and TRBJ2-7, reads DVKVTQSSRYLVKRTGEKVFLECVQDMDHENMFWYRQDPGLGLRLIYFSYDVKMKEKGDIPEGYSVSREKKERFSLILESASTNQTSMYLCASSDRDREYFGPGTRLTVT.

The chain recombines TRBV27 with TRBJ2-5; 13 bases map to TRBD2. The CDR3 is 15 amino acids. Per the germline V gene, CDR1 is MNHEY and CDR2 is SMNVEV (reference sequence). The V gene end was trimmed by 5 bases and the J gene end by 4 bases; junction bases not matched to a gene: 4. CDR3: CASSTWTSGRETQYF. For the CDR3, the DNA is TGTGCCAGCAGTACCTGGACTAGCGGGAGAGAGACCCAGTACTTC.

The CDR3 DNA reads TGTGCCAGCAGTCCCGTAGACAGAGTAGGTCAGTTCTTC. It yields the protein CASSPVDRVGQFF. The chain uses TRBV27 and TRBJ2-1; D is possibly TRBD1 (5 bases). The germline V and J ends were trimmed by 5 bases and 13 bases, with 18 bases remaining between them. Germline CDR1 MNHEY, CDR2 SMNVEV (reference sequence). CDR3 length equals 13 residues.

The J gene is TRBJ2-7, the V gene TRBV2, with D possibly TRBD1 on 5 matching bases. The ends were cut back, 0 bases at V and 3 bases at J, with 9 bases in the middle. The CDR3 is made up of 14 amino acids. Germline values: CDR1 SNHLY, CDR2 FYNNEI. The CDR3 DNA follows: TGTGCCAGCAGTGAAGCGGCAGGGATCTACGAGCAGTACTTC. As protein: CASSEAAGIYEQYF. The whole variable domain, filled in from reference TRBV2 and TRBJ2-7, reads EPEVTQTPSHQVTQMGQEVILRCVPISNHLYFYWYRQILGQKVEFLVSFYNNEISEKSEIFDDQFSVERPDGSNFTLKIRSTKLEDSAMYFCASSEAAGIYEQYFGPGTRLTVT.

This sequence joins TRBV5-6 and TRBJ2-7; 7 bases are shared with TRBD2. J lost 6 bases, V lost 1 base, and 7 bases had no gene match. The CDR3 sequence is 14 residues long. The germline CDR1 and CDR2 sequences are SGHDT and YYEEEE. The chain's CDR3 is CASSLSPREVEQYF. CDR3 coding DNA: TGTGCCAGCAGCTTGAGTCCCCGGGAGGTCGAGCAGTACTTC.

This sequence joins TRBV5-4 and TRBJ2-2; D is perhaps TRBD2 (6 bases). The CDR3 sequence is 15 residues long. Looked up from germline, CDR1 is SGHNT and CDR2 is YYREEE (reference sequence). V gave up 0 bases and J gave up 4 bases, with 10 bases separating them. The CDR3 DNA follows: TGTGCCAGCAGCTTGGGACTAGACGGCACCGGGGAGCTGTTTTTT. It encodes CASSLGLDGTGELFF.

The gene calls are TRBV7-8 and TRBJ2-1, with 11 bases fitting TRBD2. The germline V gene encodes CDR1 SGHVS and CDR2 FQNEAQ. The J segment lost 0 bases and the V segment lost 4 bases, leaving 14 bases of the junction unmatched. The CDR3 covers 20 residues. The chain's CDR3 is CASSSPQGLAGGGSYNEQFF. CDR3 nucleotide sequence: TGTGCCAGCAGCTCTCCCCAGGGGCTAGCGGGAGGAGGCTCCTACAATGAGCAGTTCTTC.

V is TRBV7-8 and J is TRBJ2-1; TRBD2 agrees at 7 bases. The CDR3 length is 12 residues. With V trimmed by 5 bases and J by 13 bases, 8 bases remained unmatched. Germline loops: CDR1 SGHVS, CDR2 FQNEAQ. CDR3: CASSGDSGSQFF. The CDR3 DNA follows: TGTGCCAGCAGCGGGGATAGCGGGTCACAGTTCTTC.

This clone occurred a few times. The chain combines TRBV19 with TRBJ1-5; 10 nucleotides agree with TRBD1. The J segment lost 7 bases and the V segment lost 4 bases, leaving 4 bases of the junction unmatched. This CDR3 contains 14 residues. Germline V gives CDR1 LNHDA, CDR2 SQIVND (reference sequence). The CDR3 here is CASSNDRGRQPQHF. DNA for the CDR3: TGTGCCAGTAGTAACGACAGGGGGCGGCAGCCCCAGCATTTT. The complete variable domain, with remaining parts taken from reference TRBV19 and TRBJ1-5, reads DGGITQSPKYLFRKEGQNVTLSCEQNLNHDAMYWYRQDPGQGLRLIYYSQIVNDFQKGDIAEGYSVSREKKESFPLTVTSAQKNPTAFYLCASSNDRGRQPQHFGDGTRLSIL.

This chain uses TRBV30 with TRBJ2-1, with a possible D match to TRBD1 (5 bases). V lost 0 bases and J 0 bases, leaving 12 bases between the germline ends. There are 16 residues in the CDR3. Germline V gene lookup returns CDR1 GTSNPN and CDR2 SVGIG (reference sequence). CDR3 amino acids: CAWSVQQGSSYNEQFF. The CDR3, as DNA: TGTGCCTGGAGTGTACAGCAGGGAAGCTCCTACAATGAGCAGTTCTTC.

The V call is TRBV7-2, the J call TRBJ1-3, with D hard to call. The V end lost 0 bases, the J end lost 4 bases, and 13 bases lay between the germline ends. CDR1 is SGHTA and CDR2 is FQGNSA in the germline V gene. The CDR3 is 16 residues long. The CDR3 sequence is CASSLAYGEQGNTIYF. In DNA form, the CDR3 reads TGTGCCAGCAGCTTAGCATATGGTGAACAGGGAAACACCATATATTTT.

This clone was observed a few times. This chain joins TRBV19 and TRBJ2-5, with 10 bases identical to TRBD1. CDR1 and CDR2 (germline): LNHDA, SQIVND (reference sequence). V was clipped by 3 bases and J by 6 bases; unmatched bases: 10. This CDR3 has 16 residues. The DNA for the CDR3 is TGTGCCAGTAGTATCCTACCGGGACAGGGGATACAGACCCAGTACTTC. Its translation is CASSILPGQGIQTQYF.

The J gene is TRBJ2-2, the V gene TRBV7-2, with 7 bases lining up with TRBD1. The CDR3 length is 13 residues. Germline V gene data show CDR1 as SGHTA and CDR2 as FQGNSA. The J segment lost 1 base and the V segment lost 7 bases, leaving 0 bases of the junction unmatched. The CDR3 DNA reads TGTGCCAGCAACAGGGGGAACACCGGGGAGCTGTTTTTT. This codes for CASNRGNTGELFF.

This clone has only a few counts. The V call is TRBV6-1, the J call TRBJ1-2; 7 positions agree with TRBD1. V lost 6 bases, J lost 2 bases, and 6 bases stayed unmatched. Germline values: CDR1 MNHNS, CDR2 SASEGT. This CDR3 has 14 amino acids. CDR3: CASSRDSQNYGYTF. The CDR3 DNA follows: TGTGCCAGCAGCAGGGACAGCCAAAACTATGGCTACACCTTC.

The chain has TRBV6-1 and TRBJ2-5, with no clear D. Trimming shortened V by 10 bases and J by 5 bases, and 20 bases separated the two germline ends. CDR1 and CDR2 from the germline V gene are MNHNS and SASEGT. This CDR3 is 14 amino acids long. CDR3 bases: TGTGCCACCCTAAATTATGGGGTCGGGGAGACCCAGTACTTC. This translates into CATLNYGVGETQYF.

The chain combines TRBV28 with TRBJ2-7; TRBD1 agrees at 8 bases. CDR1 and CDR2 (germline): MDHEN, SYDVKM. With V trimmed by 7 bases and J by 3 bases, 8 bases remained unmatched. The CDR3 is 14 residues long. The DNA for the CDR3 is TGTGCCAGCAACCCGCAGGGGGCCTTCTACGAGCAGTACTTC. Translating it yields CASNPQGAFYEQYF.

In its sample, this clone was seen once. In DNA, the CDR3 is TGTGCCAGCAGCTCCCGGGACAGAATTAATGAAAAACTGTTTTTT. It specifies CASSSRDRINEKLFF. The chain uses TRBV5-5 and TRBJ1-4; 7 positions agree with TRBD1. J lost 4 bases, V lost 3 bases, and 6 bases had no gene match. CDR1 and CDR2 from the germline V gene are SGHKS and YYEKEE (reference sequence). The CDR3 has 15 residues.